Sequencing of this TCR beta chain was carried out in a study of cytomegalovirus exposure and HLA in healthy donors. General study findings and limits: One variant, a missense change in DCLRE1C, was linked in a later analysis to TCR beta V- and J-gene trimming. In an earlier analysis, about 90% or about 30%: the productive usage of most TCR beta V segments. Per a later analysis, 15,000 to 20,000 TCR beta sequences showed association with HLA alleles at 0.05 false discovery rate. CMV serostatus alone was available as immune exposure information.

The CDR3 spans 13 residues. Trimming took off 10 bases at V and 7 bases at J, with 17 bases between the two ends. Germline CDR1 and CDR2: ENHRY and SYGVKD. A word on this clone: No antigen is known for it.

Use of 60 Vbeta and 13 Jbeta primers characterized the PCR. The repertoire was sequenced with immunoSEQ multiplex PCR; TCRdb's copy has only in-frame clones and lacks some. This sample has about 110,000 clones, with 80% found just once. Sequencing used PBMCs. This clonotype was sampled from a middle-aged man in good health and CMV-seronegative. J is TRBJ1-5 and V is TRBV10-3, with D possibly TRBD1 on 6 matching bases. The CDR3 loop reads CARKGRGRQPQHF. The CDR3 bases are TGTGCCAGAAAGGGCAGGGGTCGACAGCCCCAGCATTTT.